This TCR beta chain was recovered during a study of early stage breast cancer tumors. Whole-study findings and limits: In most of the 16 patients, blood comparison separated tumor from normal breast.

The V gene's germline CDR1 is SGHNT and CDR2 YYREEE (reference sequence). V lost 4 bases, J lost 5 bases, and 16 bases lay in between. The CDR3 is 14 residues long. In the case of this clone: Antigen unknown.

Sampling of the adjacent normal breast tissue occurred 2-4 cm from the tumor. Normal breast often needed roughly 100-310 mg of tissue for enough DNA. Clones were sequenced by immunoSEQ multiplex PCR, and TCRdb holds only the in-frame ones, with some missing. This sample carries about 15,000 clones, 70% to 85% of them seen once, and the ten largest clones take just under 5%. The sample comprised normal breast tissue next to the tumor. The source of this sequence is a person aged 30 to 39 with breast cancer. This sequence joins TRBV5-4 and TRBJ2-7; tentative D call: TRBD1 (6 bases). CDR3 region: CASSQGLEGDEQYF. DNA for the CDR3: TGTGCCAGCAGCCAAGGGTTAGAGGGGGACGAGCAGTACTTC.